This entry lists 13 T cell receptor beta chains sequenced from one sample in a study of cytomegalovirus exposure and HLA in healthy donors. In the PCR, 60 Vbeta and 13 Jbeta primers were used. Sequenced by immunoSEQ multiplex PCR; TCRdb stores in-frame clones only, minus some. The table includes about 120,000 clones, around 81% detected once. Sequencing was done on a sample of PBMCs. These receptors came from a female donor in good health and CMV-seronegative.

The chain joins TRBV19 to TRBJ1-5; D call uncertain. Germline CDR1 is LNHDA and CDR2 is SQIVND (reference sequence). Trimming cost V 7 bases and J 9 bases, with 16 bases left between them. The CDR3 length is 13 residues. CDR3 sequence (DNA): TGTGCCAGTACCGGAGGGAACAATGGGCCCCAGCATTTT. Residues: CASTGGNNGPQHF. The complete variable domain, with remaining parts taken from reference TRBV19 and TRBJ1-5, reads DGGITQSPKYLFRKEGQNVTLSCEQNLNHDAMYWYRQDPGQGLRLIYYSQIVNDFQKGDIAEGYSVSREKKESFPLTVTSAQKNPTAFYLCASTGGNNGPQHFGDGTRLSIL.

J is TRBJ2-2 and V is TRBV14; 7 bases fit TRBD2. This CDR3 comprises 17 residues. Losses at the gene ends were 3 bases for V and 0 bases for J; bases not matched to a gene: 7. The germline V gene encodes CDR1 SGHDN and CDR2 FVKESK. Here the CDR3 reads CASSQGDYNANTGELFF. CDR3 DNA sequence: TGTGCCAGCAGCCAGGGGGACTACAATGCGAACACCGGGGAGCTGTTTTTT.

The rearrangement uses TRBV2 and TRBJ1-2; D call uncertain. The CDR3 loop spans 12 amino acids. CDR1 is SNHLY, CDR2 FYNNEI, per germline. V shed 6 bases and J shed 1 base, with 6 bases lying between them. As DNA, the CDR3 is TGTGCCAGCAGGACAAGTAACTATGGCTACACCTTC. It translates to CASRTSNYGYTF.

The chain is built from TRBV6-1 and TRBJ1-5, with D possibly being TRBD1 (5 bases). This CDR3 region has 16 residues. CDR1 is MNHNS, CDR2 SASEGT, per germline. V was shortened by 0 bases and J by 0 bases, with 9 bases between the two germline ends. CDR3 in amino acids: CASSEAPGYSNQPQHF. In DNA, the CDR3 is TGTGCCAGCAGTGAAGCCCCAGGGTATAGCAATCAGCCCCAGCATTTT.

The gene calls are TRBV11-1 and TRBJ1-2; 9 bases line up with TRBD1. Losses at the gene ends were 3 bases for V and 6 bases for J; bases not matched to a gene: 11. Germline V gene data show CDR1 as SGHAT and CDR2 as FQDESV (reference sequence). The CDR3 length is 16 residues. The CDR3 is CASSLNAGTGTDGYTF. The CDR3 coding sequence is TGTGCCAGCAGCTTGAATGCCGGGACAGGGACTGATGGCTACACCTTC.

This chain connects TRBV2 to TRBJ2-5; possibly TRBD1 for D (7 bases). The CDR3 has 17 residues. The V end was cut by 6 bases, the J end by 1 base, with 21 bases between. Germline CDR1 and CDR2: SNHLY and FYNNEI. CDR3 protein: CASRAGQRWEVQETQYF. CDR3 nucleotide sequence: TGTGCCAGCAGGGCGGGACAGCGGTGGGAGGTCCAAGAGACCCAGTACTTC.

A few counts support this clone. This chain connects TRBV5-4 to TRBJ2-5; D is perhaps TRBD2 (6 bases). This CDR3 is 14 amino acids long. Germline loops: CDR1 SGHNT, CDR2 YYREEE (reference sequence). V was trimmed by 0 bases and J by 3 bases, leaving 9 bases between them. The CDR3 reads CASSLGGLEETQYF. The CDR3 nucleotides are TGTGCCAGCAGCTTGGGGGGACTCGAAGAGACCCAGTACTTC.

The chain has TRBV5-1 and TRBJ2-7; 10 nucleotides align to TRBD2. Trimming took 4 bases from V and 2 from J; bases not matched to a gene: 3. There are 14 residues in the CDR3. Germline CDR1 SGHRS, CDR2 YFSETQ. The CDR3 loop is CASSTSGTPYEQYF. The CDR3 nucleotides read TGCGCCAGCAGCACTAGCGGGACACCCTACGAGCAGTACTTC.

V usage is TRBV6-5 and J usage is TRBJ2-2; D unresolved. Trimming shortened V by 3 bases and J by 6 bases, and 8 bases separated the two germline ends. Looked up from germline, CDR1 is MNHEY and CDR2 is SVGAGI. CDR3 size: 13 residues. The DNA of the CDR3 is TGTGCCAGCAGTTATCGGGTTGCCGGGGAGCTGTTTTTT. Translation: CASSYRVAGELFF.

The CDR3 protein is CASRGAGTPYGYTF. CDR3 coding DNA: TGTGCCAGCAGGGGCGCCGGGACACCCTATGGCTACACCTTC. This rearrangement joins TRBV6-1 to TRBJ1-2, with TRBD1 as a possible D gene (6 bases). Trimming shortened V by 6 bases and J by 4 bases, and 15 bases separated the two germline ends. The CDR3 contains 14 residues. Germline lookup yields CDR1 MNHNS and CDR2 SASEGT.

CDR3 region: CASSGQGNTEAFF. In nucleotides, the CDR3 is TGTGCCAGCAGTGGGCAGGGGAACACTGAAGCTTTCTTT. J is TRBJ1-1 and V is TRBV2; a possible D gene is TRBD1 (5 bases). In germline, CDR1 is SNHLY, CDR2 FYNNEI. The CDR3 has 13 residues. V lost 4 bases and J lost 1, with 7 bases in between.

There are a few counts of this clone. The chain uses TRBV6-5 and TRBJ1-2, with 8 bases matching TRBD1. V gave up 0 bases and J gave up 13 bases; unmatched junction bases: 7. This CDR3 is 13 amino acids long. CDR1 and CDR2 from the germline V gene are MNHEY and SVGAGI. DNA of the CDR3: TGTGCCAGCAGTTACTCGTCGGACAGGGTTGGCACCTTC. Amino acids: CASSYSSDRVGTF.

The rearrangement links TRBV11-2 to TRBJ2-3; possibly TRBD2 for D (6 bases). This CDR3 has 11 amino acids. Trimming took off 6 bases at V and 5 bases at J, with 6 bases between the two ends. CDR1 is SGHAT and CDR2 is FQNNGV in the germline V gene. The CDR3 DNA reads TGTGCCAGCAGGGGGGGAGATACGCAGTATTTT. This translates into CASRGGDTQYF.